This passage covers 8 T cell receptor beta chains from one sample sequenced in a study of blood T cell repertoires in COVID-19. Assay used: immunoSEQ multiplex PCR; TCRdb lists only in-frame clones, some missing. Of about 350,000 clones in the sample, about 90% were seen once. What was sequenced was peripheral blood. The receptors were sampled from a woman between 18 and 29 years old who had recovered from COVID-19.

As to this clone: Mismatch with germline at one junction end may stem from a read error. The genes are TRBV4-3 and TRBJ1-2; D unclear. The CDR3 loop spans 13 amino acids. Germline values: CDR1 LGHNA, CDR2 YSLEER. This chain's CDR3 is CASSQIPFSLPSF. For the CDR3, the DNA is TGCGCCAGCAGCCAAATACCGTTCAGTCTTCCTTCCTTC.

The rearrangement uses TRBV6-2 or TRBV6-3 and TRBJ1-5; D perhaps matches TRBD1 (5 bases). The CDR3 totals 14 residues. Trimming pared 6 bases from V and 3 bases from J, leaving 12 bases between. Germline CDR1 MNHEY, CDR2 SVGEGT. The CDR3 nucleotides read TGTGCCAGCAGCGACAGAGCCCCCAATCAGCCCCAGCATTTT. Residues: CASSDRAPNQPQHF.

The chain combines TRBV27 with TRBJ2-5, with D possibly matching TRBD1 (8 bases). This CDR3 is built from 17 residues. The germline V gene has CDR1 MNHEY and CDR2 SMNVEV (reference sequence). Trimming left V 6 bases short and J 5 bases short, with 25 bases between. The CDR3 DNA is TGTGCCAGCAGCCTCGTCGGCCAGACAGGGGAGGGGGAGACCCAGTACTTC. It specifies CASSLVGQTGEGETQYF.

The CDR3 region is CASTTGTSFTLASEQFF. CDR3 sequence (DNA): TGTGCCAGCACCACCGGGACTAGCTTCACCTTGGCTAGTGAGCAGTTCTTC. V usage is TRBV9 and J usage is TRBJ2-1; 9 positions agree with TRBD2. The ends lost 6 bases at V and 9 bases at J; junction bases unmatched: 19. The CDR3 covers 17 residues. Germline assignment: CDR1 SGDLS and CDR2 YYNGEE.

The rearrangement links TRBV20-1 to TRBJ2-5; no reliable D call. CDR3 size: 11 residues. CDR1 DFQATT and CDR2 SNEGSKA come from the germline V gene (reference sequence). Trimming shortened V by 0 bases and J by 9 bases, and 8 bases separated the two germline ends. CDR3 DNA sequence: TGCAGTGCTAGAGATCTCCGGGCCCAGTACTTC. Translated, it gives CSARDLRAQYF.

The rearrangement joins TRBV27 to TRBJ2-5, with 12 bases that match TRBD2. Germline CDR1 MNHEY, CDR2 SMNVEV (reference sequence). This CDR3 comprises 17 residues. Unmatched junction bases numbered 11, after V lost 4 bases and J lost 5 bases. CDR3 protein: CASSSKTSGRRGETQYF. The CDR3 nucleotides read TGTGCCAGCAGTTCCAAGACTAGCGGGAGAAGGGGGGAGACCCAGTACTTC.

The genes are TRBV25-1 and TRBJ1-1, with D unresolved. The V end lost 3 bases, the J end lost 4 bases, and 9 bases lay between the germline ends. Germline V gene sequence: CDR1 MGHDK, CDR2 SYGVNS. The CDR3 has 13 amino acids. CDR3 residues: CASSEIFGTEAFF. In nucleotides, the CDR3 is TGTGCCAGCAGTGAGATCTTCGGCACTGAAGCTTTCTTT.

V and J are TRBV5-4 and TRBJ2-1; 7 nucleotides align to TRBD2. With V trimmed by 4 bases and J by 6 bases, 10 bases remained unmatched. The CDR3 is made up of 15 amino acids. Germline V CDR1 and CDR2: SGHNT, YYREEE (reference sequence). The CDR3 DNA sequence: TGTGCCAGCAGCCCGTGGACTAGTGTCCTCAATGAGCAGTTCTTC. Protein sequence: CASSPWTSVLNEQFF.